These 22 T cell receptor beta chains share one sample of origin, sequenced in a study of metastatic and nonmetastatic thyroid tumors. TCRdb reanalyzed the PCR reads with MiXCR. Among around 20,000 clones listed, roughly 9.7% were seen once. Patients underwent thyroid surgery, and none had received any treatment before it. The specimen was blood. The receptors derive from a female donor with papillary thyroid cancer or a benign thyroid nodule (not recorded which). Some clones in this sample may be carry-over from other donors' samples.

This clone showed up many times. The chain is built from TRBV28 and TRBJ1-5, with 10 bases lining up with TRBD1. The CDR3 runs to 16 residues. Germline CDR1 reads MDHEN; CDR2 reads SYDVKM. The V and J ends lost 6 bases and 0 bases, in that order; junction bases with no gene match: 5. In DNA form, the CDR3 reads TGTGCCAGCAGACTAGGACAGGGGGGTAGCAATCAGCCCCAGCATTTT. It encodes CASRLGQGGSNQPQHF.

This clone was seen repeatedly, ten times or more. This chain links TRBV20-1 with TRBJ2-7; possible D gene TRBD1, 6 bases. Trimming took 0 bases from V and 3 from J, leaving 18 bases between them. Per germline, CDR1 DFQATT and CDR2 SNEGSKA (reference sequence). The CDR3 has 16 amino acids. Written as DNA, the CDR3 is TGCAGTGCTAGAGATGTTACAGGGTCGGTTATCTACGAGCAGTACTTC. Protein sequence: CSARDVTGSVIYEQYF.

This clone was detected ten times or more. The chain combines TRBV20-1 with TRBJ2-1; 14 bases are shared with TRBD2. The CDR3 sequence is 15 residues long. Germline V gene data show CDR1 as DFQATT and CDR2 as SNEGSKA (reference sequence). V shed 5 bases, J shed 6 bases, and the junction held 6 bases outside the gene matches. The CDR3 is CSAAIGTSGSNEQFF. As DNA, the CDR3 is TGCAGTGCTGCGATCGGGACTAGCGGGAGCAATGAGCAGTTCTTC.

This clone was seen repeatedly, ten times or more. This sequence joins TRBV5-1 and TRBJ2-1, with TRBD2 matching 14 bases. Germline V gene data show CDR1 as SGHRS and CDR2 as YFSETQ. CDR3 length equals 18 residues. V trimming: 4 bases; J trimming: 6 bases; junction bases outside the gene matches: 12. CDR3 bases: TGCGCCAGCAGCCCGGAAGGGACTAGCGGGAGTCGAGGCAATGAGCAGTTCTTC. It codes for CASSPEGTSGSRGNEQFF.

Notes on this clone: One junction end disagrees with the germline gene, perhaps due to a read error. Other DNA sequences from this sample encode an identical CDR3 as well. The chain is built from TRBV11-2 and TRBJ2-4; the D is unclear. Germline assignment: CDR1 SGHAT and CDR2 FQNNGV. The CDR3 has 15 amino acids. CDR3: CASSLMALPKNIQYF. The CDR3 nucleotides read TGCGCCAGCAGCTTAATGGCACTCCCCAAAAACATTCAGTACTTC.

This clone was recorded at least ten times. The V call is TRBV6-2 or TRBV6-3, the J call TRBJ2-7; 15 nucleotides match TRBD2. The CDR3 covers 20 residues. V dropped 3 bases and J dropped 3; count of bases not matched to a gene: 15. The germline CDR1 and CDR2 sequences are MNHEY and SVGEGT. For the CDR3, the DNA is TGTGCCAGCAGTTATCAAGACCCGGGACTAGCGGGAGGAGGAAACTACGAGCAGTACTTC. Protein sequence: CASSYQDPGLAGGGNYEQYF.

This clone appeared many times. J is TRBJ1-3 and V is TRBV12-3 or TRBV12-4, with D unclear. Trimming took 0 bases from V and 0 from J, leaving 6 bases between them. This CDR3 is built from 15 residues. CDR3 sequence (DNA): TGTGCCAGCAGTTTAGCAGGAAGCTCTGGAAACACCATATATTTT. Encoded protein: CASSLAGSSGNTIYF.

This clone was observed at least ten times. The chain is built from TRBV10-3 and TRBJ2-1, with 11 bases identical to TRBD2. Looked up from germline, CDR1 is ENHRY and CDR2 is SYGVKD. Unmatched junction bases numbered 11, after V lost 11 bases and J lost 2 bases. This CDR3 has 16 amino acids. The CDR3 DNA follows: TGTGCCGCCGGGACTAGCGGTCCCGTGGCCTACAATGAGCAGTTCTTC. Translation: CAAGTSGPVAYNEQFF.

This clone occurred many times. J is TRBJ2-3 and V is TRBV7-3; D is undetermined. V was clipped by 5 bases and J by 2 bases, with 11 bases between them. Germline lookup yields CDR1 SGHTA and CDR2 FQGTGA. The CDR3 is 14 amino acids. DNA of the CDR3: TGTGCCAGCAGCCCGACCCGTACCACAGATACGCAGTATTTT. It is translated as CASSPTRTTDTQYF.

This clone appeared many times. V is TRBV5-1 and J is TRBJ1-1; 8 bases align to TRBD1. The CDR3 is 14 residues long. After removal of 4 bases from V and 11 bases from J, the junction contained 13 bases not matched to a gene. Germline CDR1 reads SGHRS; CDR2 reads YFSETQ. The chain's CDR3 is CASSPQGQGYEAFF. DNA for the CDR3: TGCGCCAGCAGCCCGCAAGGACAGGGCTACGAGGCTTTCTTT.

This clone was counted ten times or more. J is TRBJ1-6 and V is TRBV3-1; D might be TRBD1 (5 bases). Germline assignment: CDR1 LGHDT and CDR2 YNNKEL (reference sequence). This CDR3 contains 13 residues. V dropped 4 bases and J dropped 8 bases, with 9 bases sitting between them. The CDR3 region has the DNA TGTGCCAGCAGCCTTGACAGCTATTCACCCCTCCACTTT. This translates into CASSLDSYSPLHF.

This clone is categorized as medium-sized. The chain recombines TRBV25-1 with TRBJ1-6; possibly TRBD1 for D (5 bases). This CDR3 has 12 residues. The germline CDR1 and CDR2 sequences are MGHDK and SYGVNS. Deletions cut 3 bases from V and 10 bases from J, with 7 bases between. This CDR3 reads CASSEGRSPLHF. CDR3 in DNA: TGTGCCAGCAGTGAGGGACGGTCACCCCTCCACTTT.

This clone is categorized as medium-sized. The chain recombines TRBV28 with TRBJ1-6; 7 bases fit TRBD1. CDR3 length: 16 amino acids. CDR1 is MDHEN and CDR2 is SYDVKM in the germline V gene. Trimming cost V 4 bases and J 9 bases; bases outside gene matches: 12. CDR3 nucleotide sequence: TGTGCCAGCAGTTCTCACGGACAGGCTATTAGTTCACCCCTCCACTTT. Its protein product is CASSSHGQAISSPLHF.

This chain joins TRBV19 and TRBJ1-2, with TRBD1 matching 9 bases. The CDR3 loop spans 18 amino acids. V shed 5 bases, J shed 8 bases, and the junction held 21 bases outside the gene matches. CDR1 and CDR2 (germline): LNHDA, SQIVND (reference sequence). The CDR3 is CASSSTGGRGATMWGYTF. CDR3 coding DNA: TGTGCCAGTAGTTCCACAGGGGGCAGGGGTGCAACTATGTGGGGCTACACCTTC.

This clone is categorized as medium-sized. J is TRBJ2-7 and V is TRBV28; D is undetermined. This CDR3 spans 14 amino acids. Trimming took 4 bases from V and 0 from J, leaving 10 bases between them. Per the germline V gene, CDR1 is MDHEN and CDR2 is SYDVKM. The CDR3 nucleotides read TGTGCCAGCAGTTCGGGCGTTACCTCCTACGAGCAGTACTTC. Protein: CASSSGVTSYEQYF. Supplemented by reference TRBV28 and TRBJ2-7, the full variable domain reads DVKVTQSSRYLVKRTGEKVFLECVQDMDHENMFWYRQDPGLGLRLIYFSYDVKMKEKGDIPEGYSVSREKKERFSLILESASTNQTSMYLCASSSGVTSYEQYFGPGTRLTVT.

At least ten counts were recorded for this clone. The V and J genes are TRBV27 and TRBJ1-4, with D tentatively TRBD1 (5 bases). Germline CDR1 and CDR2: MNHEY and SMNVEV (reference sequence). The CDR3 contains 14 residues. The ends were cut back, 8 bases at V and 3 bases at J, with 13 bases in the middle. The CDR3 DNA is TGTGCCAGCGGCGGACATAACTCTAATGAAAAACTGTTTTTT. This translates into CASGGHNSNEKLFF. Based on the CDR3 plus reference TRBV27 and TRBJ1-4, the full variable domain is EAQVTQNPRYLITVTGKKLTVTCSQNMNHEYMSWYRQDPGLGLRQIYYSMNVEVTDKGDVPEGYKVSRKEKRNFPLILESPSPNQTSLYFCASGGHNSNEKLFFGSGTQLSVL.

This clone occurred many times. This chain uses TRBV6-1 with TRBJ1-4; 7 positions match TRBD1. The CDR3 has 12 residues. With V trimmed by 5 bases and J by 8 bases, 2 bases remained unmatched. Germline V lookup: CDR1 MNHNS, CDR2 SASEGT. As DNA, the CDR3 is TGTGCCAGCAGTTTACAGGGGGAAAAACTGTTTTTT. Protein product: CASSLQGEKLFF.

In this sample, this clone turned up many times. The gene calls are TRBV20-1 and TRBJ2-1; D is undetermined. Germline V gene sequence: CDR1 DFQATT, CDR2 SNEGSKA (reference sequence). The length of the CDR3 is 13 residues. Trimming removed 1 base from V and 3 bases from J, with 7 bases in between. The CDR3 DNA sequence: TGCAGTGCTAGAGCGGCAGACTACAATGAGCAGTTCTTC. Translated: CSARAADYNEQFF.

This clone was seen repeatedly, ten times or more. This CDR3 is CAGGGQGAYFGELFF. As DNA, the CDR3 is TGTGCCGGCGGAGGGCAGGGGGCGTATTTCGGGGAGCTGTTTTTT. This sequence joins TRBV27 and TRBJ2-2; TRBD1 aligns across 8 bases. From germline, CDR1 is MNHEY and CDR2 SMNVEV (reference sequence). This CDR3 spans 15 amino acids. The V gene end was trimmed by 11 bases and the J gene end by 7 bases; junction bases not matched to a gene: 15.

This clone was seen repeatedly, ten times or more. The chain combines TRBV28 with TRBJ1-2; TRBD1 matches 9 bases. CDR1 MDHEN and CDR2 SYDVKM come from the germline V gene. V was clipped by 7 bases and J by 4 bases; unmatched bases: 7. This CDR3 has 14 residues. CDR3 region: CASTTGTGIYGYTF. In DNA, the CDR3 is TGTGCCAGCACCACCGGGACAGGGATCTATGGCTACACCTTC.

This clone is medium-sized (0.01 to 0.1%) within its sample. V usage is TRBV6-2 or TRBV6-3 and J usage is TRBJ1-2; 7 bases are shared with TRBD1. There are 15 residues in the CDR3. J was trimmed by 0 bases and V by 6 bases; bases with no gene match: 7. Germline CDR1 reads MNHEY; CDR2 reads SVGEGT. The CDR3 protein is CASRPGTEPNYGYTF. CDR3 in DNA: TGTGCCAGCAGGCCCGGGACAGAACCTAACTATGGCTACACCTTC.

This clone was seen at least ten times. The J gene is TRBJ2-7, the V gene TRBV20-1; the match to TRBD2 covers 7 bases. V was clipped by 3 bases and J by 4 bases; unmatched bases: 12. CDR1 and CDR2 (germline): DFQATT, SNEGSKA (reference sequence). The CDR3 spans 15 residues. The DNA for the CDR3 is TGCAGTGCTAGTGACGGGGAGGGCCGATGGTACGAGCAGTACTTC. Amino acid sequence: CSASDGEGRWYEQYF.